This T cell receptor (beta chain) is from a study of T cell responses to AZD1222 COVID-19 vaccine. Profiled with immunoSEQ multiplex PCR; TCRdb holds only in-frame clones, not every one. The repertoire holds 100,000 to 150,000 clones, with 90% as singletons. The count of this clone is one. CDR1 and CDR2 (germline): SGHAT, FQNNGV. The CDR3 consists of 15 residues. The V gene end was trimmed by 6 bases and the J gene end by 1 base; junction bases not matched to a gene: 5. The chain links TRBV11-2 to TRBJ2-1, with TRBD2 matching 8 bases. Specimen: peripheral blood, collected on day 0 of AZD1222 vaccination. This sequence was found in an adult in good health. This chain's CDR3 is CASRSGTRSYNEQFF. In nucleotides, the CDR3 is TGTGCCAGCAGGTCCGGGACTAGGTCCTACAATGAGCAGTTCTTC.